Listed here are 23 T cell receptor beta chains from one sample, sequenced in a study of blood T cell repertoires in COVID-19. Some clones are missing from TCRdb's copy, which holds only in-frame ones; the method was immunoSEQ multiplex PCR. The table records about 190,000 clones, roughly 80% of them present only once. Source material: PBMCs or T cells enriched from blood (not recorded which). Source of these receptors: a young woman who had recovered from COVID-19.

The chain uses TRBV27 and TRBJ2-3; 9 bases map to TRBD2. V lost 5 bases to trimming and J lost 0 bases; unmatched junction nucleotides: 9. This CDR3 contains 17 residues. The germline V gene encodes CDR1 MNHEY and CDR2 SMNVEV (reference sequence). The DNA for the CDR3 is TGTGCCAGCAGTCGTAGCGGGGGAGGGGCTAGCACAGATACGCAGTATTTT. The encoded protein is CASSRSGGGASTDTQYF.

V is TRBV19 and J is TRBJ2-7; D is perhaps TRBD2 (6 bases). CDR1 and CDR2 (germline): LNHDA, SQIVND (reference sequence). The CDR3 extends over 14 amino acids. V was shortened by 3 bases and J by 5 bases, with 14 bases between the two germline ends. CDR3 amino acids: CASSMTGEVHEQYF. The CDR3 nucleotides are TGTGCCAGTAGTATGACGGGAGAGGTTCACGAGCAGTACTTC.

The genes are TRBV24-1 and TRBJ2-1, with 10 bases identical to TRBD2. This CDR3 spans 17 amino acids. J was trimmed by 6 bases and V by 6 bases; bases with no gene match: 13. The germline V gene encodes CDR1 KGHDR and CDR2 SFDVKD. CDR3 coding DNA: TGTGCCACCAGTCCCGGTATAGCGGGAGGCCCTTCCAATGAGCAGTTCTTC. Amino acid sequence: CATSPGIAGGPSNEQFF.

The genes are TRBV5-4 and TRBJ2-3; 13 positions match TRBD2. Germline CDR1 reads SGHNT; CDR2 reads YYREEE (reference sequence). Unmatched junction bases numbered 1, after V lost 2 bases and J lost 4 bases. This CDR3 is built from 15 residues. CDR3 protein: CASSLTSGGADTQYF. CDR3 DNA sequence: TGTGCCAGCAGCTTAACTAGCGGGGGGGCAGATACGCAGTATTTT.

The rearrangement uses TRBV6-5 and TRBJ1-3, with 7 positions matching TRBD1. The V gene end was trimmed by 6 bases and the J gene end by 3 bases; junction bases not matched to a gene: 8. The CDR3 extends over 15 amino acids. CDR1 is MNHEY, CDR2 SVGAGI, per germline. For the CDR3, the DNA is TGTGCCAGCAGCCAAACGACAGGGCTTGGAAACACCATATATTTT. It encodes CASSQTTGLGNTIYF.

This clone was counted only a few times. The chain is built from TRBV4-2 and TRBJ2-7, with 8 bases lining up with TRBD2. The V gene's germline CDR1 is LGHNA and CDR2 YNFKEQ. The CDR3 runs to 15 residues. The J segment lost 3 bases and the V segment lost 3 bases, leaving 7 bases of the junction unmatched. This CDR3 reads CASSQGLGGFYEQYF. In DNA form, the CDR3 reads TGTGCCAGCAGCCAGGGACTAGGGGGTTTCTACGAGCAGTACTTC.

This chain connects TRBV7-2 to TRBJ2-5; 10 positions match TRBD2. Germline V gene lookup returns CDR1 SGHTA and CDR2 FQGNSA. Trimming cost V 0 bases and J 6 bases; bases outside gene matches: 4. This CDR3 has 15 amino acids. The DNA of the CDR3 is TGTGCCAGCAGCTTAGCAGGGACTAGCGAACAGACCCAGTACTTC. Protein product: CASSLAGTSEQTQYF.

The chain employs TRBV4-1 and TRBJ2-3; D is unclear. From germline, CDR1 is MGHRA and CDR2 YSYEKL. Trimming removed 0 bases from V and 4 bases from J, with 8 bases in between. The length of the CDR3 is 14 residues. The CDR3 nucleotides read TGCGCCAGCAGCCAAGAGAAGCGACCAGATACGCAGTATTTT. Translating gives CASSQEKRPDTQYF.

The V and J genes are TRBV27 and TRBJ1-2; D perhaps matches TRBD1 (6 bases). V lost 0 bases, J lost 4 bases, and 9 bases lay in between. Germline CDR1 MNHEY, CDR2 SMNVEV (reference sequence). This CDR3 is 14 amino acids long. The CDR3 DNA reads as TGTGCCAGCAGTTTATCAGGGACACTCTATGGCTACACCTTC. Its translation is CASSLSGTLYGYTF.

The chain couples TRBV28 to TRBJ2-1; 7 positions match TRBD1. Germline loops: CDR1 MDHEN, CDR2 SYDVKM. Losses at the gene ends were 5 bases for V and 3 bases for J; bases not matched to a gene: 10. The CDR3 runs 16 residues. CDR3 nucleotide sequence: TGTGCCAGCAGTACTAAGGGGGCCCTGATCTACAATGAGCAGTTCTTC. This translates into CASSTKGALIYNEQFF.

This clone was counted only a few times. The V call is TRBV28, the J call TRBJ1-2, with 9 bases aligning to TRBD1. The CDR3 consists of 14 residues. V was pared by 1 base and J by 6 bases, with 3 bases of the junction left unmatched. The germline V gene encodes CDR1 MDHEN and CDR2 SYDVKM. The CDR3 here is CASSLSRTGDGYTF. In DNA, the CDR3 is TGTGCCAGCAGTTTATCTAGGACAGGGGATGGCTACACCTTC.

The chain is built from TRBV2 and TRBJ2-1; 12 bases map to TRBD2. The V segment lost 6 bases and the J segment 0 bases; nucleotides outside the gene matches: 9. CDR3 length: 18 residues. The V gene's germline CDR1 is SNHLY and CDR2 FYNNEI. This CDR3 reads CASSFSGLAGPSYNEQFF. For the CDR3, the DNA is TGTGCCAGCAGCTTCAGTGGACTAGCGGGACCCTCCTACAATGAGCAGTTCTTC. The full variable domain, completed using reference TRBV2 and TRBJ2-1, is EPEVTQTPSHQVTQMGQEVILRCVPISNHLYFYWYRQILGQKVEFLVSFYNNEISEKSEIFDDQFSVERPDGSNFTLKIRSTKLEDSAMYFCASSFSGLAGPSYNEQFFGPGTRLTVL.

V usage is TRBV19 and J usage is TRBJ1-2; 12 nucleotides line up with TRBD1. The CDR3 spans 15 residues. Germline values: CDR1 LNHDA, CDR2 SQIVND (reference sequence). J gave up 8 bases and V 6 bases, and 10 bases lay outside the gene matches. The CDR3 here is CASRTPGQGAGGYTF. The DNA of the CDR3 is TGTGCCAGTAGGACCCCGGGACAGGGGGCAGGGGGCTACACCTTC.

The rearrangement links TRBV27 to TRBJ2-1; TRBD2 agrees at 11 bases. The CDR3 sequence is 15 residues long. Losses at the gene ends were 8 bases for V and 4 bases for J; bases not matched to a gene: 7. Germline V gene lookup returns CDR1 MNHEY and CDR2 SMNVEV (reference sequence). CDR3 bases: TGTGCCAGCGCCTTCGGGACTAGCGGTTACAATGAGCAGTTCTTC. This encodes CASAFGTSGYNEQFF.

This CDR3 is CASSLLTGANYGYTF. The CDR3 DNA reads TGTGCCAGCAGCTTACTGACAGGGGCCAACTATGGCTACACCTTC. The chain uses TRBV9 and TRBJ1-2; 8 bases align to TRBD1. This CDR3 has 15 residues. Unmatched junction bases numbered 7, after V lost 4 bases and J lost 2 bases. Germline CDR1 reads SGDLS; CDR2 reads YYNGEE. Filled out from reference TRBV9 and TRBJ1-2, the complete variable domain reads DSGVTQTPKHLITATGQRVTLRCSPRSGDLSVYWYQQSLDQGLQFLIQYYNGEERAKGNILERFSAQQFPDLHSELNLSSLELGDSALYFCASSLLTGANYGYTFGSGTRLTVV.

This clone has ten or more counts. CDR3 protein: CASKQEERNTGELFF. For the CDR3, the DNA is TGCGCCAGCAAACAAGAAGAACGGAACACCGGGGAGCTGTTTTTT. The chain is built from TRBV23-1 and TRBJ2-2; D remains unclear. TRBV23-1 is an ORF, with its function uncertain. V was cut by 7 bases and J by 1 base, with 13 bases left in between. This CDR3 region has 15 residues.

The V and J genes are TRBV2 and TRBJ2-1; 8 bases fit TRBD2. The germline V gene encodes CDR1 SNHLY and CDR2 FYNNEI. V shed 6 bases and J 4 bases; nucleotides not matched to a gene: 8. The CDR3 runs 15 residues. Written as DNA, the CDR3 is TGTGCCAGCAGGGAGTGGGCGGGAGGTTACAATGAGCAGTTCTTC. It yields the protein CASREWAGGYNEQFF.

The CDR3 sequence is CASSLTGQGTYEQYV. The CDR3 nucleotides read TGTGCCAGCAGCTTGACGGGACAGGGTACCTACGAGCAGTACGTC. The V call is TRBV5-4, the J call TRBJ2-7, with 9 bases matching TRBD1. Trimming cost V 1 base and J 2 bases; bases outside gene matches: 4. The CDR3 has 15 residues. Germline CDR1 is SGHNT and CDR2 is YYREEE (reference sequence).

CDR3 in amino acids: CASSINRFNQPQHF. In DNA, the CDR3 is TGTGCCAGTAGTATTAACAGGTTCAATCAGCCCCAGCATTTT. V gene TRBV19 combines with J gene TRBJ1-5; possibly TRBD1 for D (5 bases). The CDR3 loop spans 14 amino acids. V was cut by 3 bases and J by 3 bases, with 9 bases left in between. Germline assignment: CDR1 LNHDA and CDR2 SQIVND (reference sequence).

In regard to this clone: This may be a read error: a much more frequent sequence differs by one nucleotide. The chain couples TRBV11-3 to TRBJ2-1; D is uncertain. The CDR3 loop spans 11 amino acids. The germline CDR1 and CDR2 sequences are SGHNT and YENEEA. The CDR3 bases are TGTGCCAGCAGCTCCGACAATGAGCAGTTCTTC. It translates to CASSSDNEQFF.

This chain uses TRBV18 with TRBJ1-1, with D possibly TRBD1 on 6 matching bases. V shed 4 bases and J shed 4 bases, with 16 bases lying between them. From germline, CDR1 is KGHSH and CDR2 LQKENI. The CDR3 spans 15 residues. Written as DNA, the CDR3 is TGTGCCAGCTCACGGCTCCGGGGGGGCTTCACTGAAGCTTTCTTT. Its translation is CASSRLRGGFTEAFF.

This chain links TRBV20-1 with TRBJ1-1; D gene uncertain. The CDR3 spans 10 residues. Trimming took 0 bases from V and 7 from J, leaving 3 bases between them. CDR1 is DFQATT and CDR2 is SNEGSKA in the germline V gene (reference sequence). CDR3 coding DNA: TGCAGTGCTAGAGATTATGAAGCTTTCTTT. Its protein product is CSARDYEAFF.

The gene calls are TRBV10-3 and TRBJ1-2, with 9 bases fitting TRBD1. With 3 bases clipped from V and 8 bases from J, the junction kept 7 bases outside the gene matches. The CDR3 contains 14 residues. The germline V gene has CDR1 ENHRY and CDR2 SYGVKD. CDR3 sequence (DNA): TGTGCCATCAGTGATAGGACAGGGGTAGGCGGCTACACCTTC. Its translation is CAISDRTGVGGYTF.